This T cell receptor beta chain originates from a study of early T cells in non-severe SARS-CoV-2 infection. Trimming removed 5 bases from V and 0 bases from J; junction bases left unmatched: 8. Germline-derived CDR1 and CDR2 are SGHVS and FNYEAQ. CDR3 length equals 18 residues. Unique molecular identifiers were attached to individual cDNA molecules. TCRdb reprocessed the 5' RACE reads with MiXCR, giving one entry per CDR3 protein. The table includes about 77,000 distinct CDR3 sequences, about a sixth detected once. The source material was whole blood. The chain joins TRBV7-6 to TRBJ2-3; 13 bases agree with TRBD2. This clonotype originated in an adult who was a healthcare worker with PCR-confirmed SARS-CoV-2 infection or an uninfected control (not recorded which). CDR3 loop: CASSRPGTSGDSTDTQYF. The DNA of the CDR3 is TGTGCCAGCAGCAGACCGGGGACTAGCGGGGATAGCACAGATACGCAGTATTTT.